This note documents a single T cell receptor beta chain sequence. Antigen unknown. CD8+ and CD4+ blood T cells underwent TCR beta sequencing. Both CD4+ and CD8+ T cells were negatively isolated, and TEMRA cells underwent FACS enrichment. RNA, at roughly 0.45 to 1 ug, was reverse transcribed with random hexamers. TCRdb re-derived calls from the immunoSEQ multiplex PCR reads in MiXCR, one entry per CDR3 protein. The table lists roughly 250,000 distinct CDR3 sequences, 90% to 97% of them singletons. The sample comes from a study of CD8 T cells in Susac syndrome. Study-wide context: Treatment status at blood draw for the Susac syndrome patients was therapy-naive, corticosteroids, or intravenous immunoglobulin alone.

Germline V gives CDR1 MNHEY, CDR2 SVGEGT. V shed 3 bases and J shed 9 bases, with 6 bases lying between them. This CDR3 comprises 11 residues. Findings and caveats of the study: Clonal expansion was absent from the CD4+ T cell repertoires in Susac syndrome.

Source material: CD4+ T cells from PBMCs. The rearrangement links TRBV6-2 or TRBV6-3 to TRBJ2-1; weak D call: TRBD1 (5 bases). The clonotype was recovered from a human donor with Susac syndrome. CDR3 sequence (DNA): TGTGCCAGCAGTTATGACAGTGAGCAGTTCTTC. The encoded protein is CASSYDSEQFF.